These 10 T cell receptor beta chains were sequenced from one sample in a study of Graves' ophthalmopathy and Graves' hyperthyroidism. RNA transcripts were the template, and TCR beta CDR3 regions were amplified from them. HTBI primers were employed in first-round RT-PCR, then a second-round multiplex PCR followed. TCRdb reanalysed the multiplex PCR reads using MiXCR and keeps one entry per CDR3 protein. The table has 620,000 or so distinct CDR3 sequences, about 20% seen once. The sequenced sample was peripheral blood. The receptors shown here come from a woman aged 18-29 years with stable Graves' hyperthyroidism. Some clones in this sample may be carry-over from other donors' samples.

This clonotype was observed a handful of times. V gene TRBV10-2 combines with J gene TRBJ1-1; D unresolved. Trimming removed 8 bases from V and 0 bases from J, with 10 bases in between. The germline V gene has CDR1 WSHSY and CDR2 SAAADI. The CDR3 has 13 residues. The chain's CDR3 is CASSENVNTEAFF. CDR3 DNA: TGCGCCAGCTCCGAAAATGTGAACACTGAAGCTTTCTTT.

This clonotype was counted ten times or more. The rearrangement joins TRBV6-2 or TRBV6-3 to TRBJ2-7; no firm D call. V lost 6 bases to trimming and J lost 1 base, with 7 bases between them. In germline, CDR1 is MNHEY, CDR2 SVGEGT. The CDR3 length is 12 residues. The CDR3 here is CASREVSYEQYF. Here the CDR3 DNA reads TGTGCCAGCAGAGAGGTGTCCTACGAGCAGTACTTC.

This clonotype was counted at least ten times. CDR3 nucleotide sequence: TGCAGTGCTCACCCACCTTACGAGCAGTACTTC. Amino acid sequence: CSAHPPYEQYF. The chain joins TRBV20-1 to TRBJ2-7, with unresolved D. V shed 5 bases and J shed 4 bases, with 9 bases lying between them. CDR1 is DFQATT and CDR2 is SNEGSKA in the germline V gene (reference sequence). The CDR3 contains 11 residues.

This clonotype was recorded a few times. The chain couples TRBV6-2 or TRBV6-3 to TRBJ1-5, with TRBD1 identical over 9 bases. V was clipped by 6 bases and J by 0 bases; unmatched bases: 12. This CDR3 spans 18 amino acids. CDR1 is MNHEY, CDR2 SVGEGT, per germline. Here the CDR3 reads CASRPPGQGYNSNQPQHF. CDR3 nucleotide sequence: TGTGCCAGCAGACCCCCGGGACAGGGATACAATAGCAATCAGCCCCAGCATTTT.

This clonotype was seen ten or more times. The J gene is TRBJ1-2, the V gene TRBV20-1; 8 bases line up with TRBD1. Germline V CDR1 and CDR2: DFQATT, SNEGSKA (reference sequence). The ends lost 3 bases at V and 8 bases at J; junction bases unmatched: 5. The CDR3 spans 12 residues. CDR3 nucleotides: TGCAGTGCTAGTGAACAGGGGGTCGGCTACACCTTC. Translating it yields CSASEQGVGYTF.

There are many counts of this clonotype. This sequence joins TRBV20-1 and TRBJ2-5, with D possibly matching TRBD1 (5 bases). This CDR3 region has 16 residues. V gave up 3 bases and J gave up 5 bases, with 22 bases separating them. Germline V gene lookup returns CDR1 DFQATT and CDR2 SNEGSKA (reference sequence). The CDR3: CSARTFLQGVGETQYF. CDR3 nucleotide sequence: TGCAGTGCTAGGACATTCCTACAAGGGGTGGGGGAGACCCAGTACTTC.

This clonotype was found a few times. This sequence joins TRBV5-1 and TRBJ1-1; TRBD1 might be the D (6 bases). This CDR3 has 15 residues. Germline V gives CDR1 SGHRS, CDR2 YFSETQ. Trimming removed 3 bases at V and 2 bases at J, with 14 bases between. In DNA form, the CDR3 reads TGCGCCAGCAGCTACCTCACAGGGATTAACACTGAAGCTTTCTTT. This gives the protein CASSYLTGINTEAFF. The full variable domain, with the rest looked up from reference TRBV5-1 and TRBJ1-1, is KAGVTQTPRYLIKTRGQQVTLSCSPISGHRSVSWYQQTPGQGLQFLFEYFSETQRNKGNFPGRFSGRQFSNSRSEMNVSTLELGDSALYLCASSYLTGINTEAFFGQGTRLTVV.

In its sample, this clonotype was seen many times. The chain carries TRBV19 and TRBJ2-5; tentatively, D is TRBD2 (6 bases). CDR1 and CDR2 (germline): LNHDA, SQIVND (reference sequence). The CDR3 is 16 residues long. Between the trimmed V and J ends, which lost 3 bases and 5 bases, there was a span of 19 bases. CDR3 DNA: TGTGCCAGTAGTATGGGCCCAGCGGGCGGGGAGGAGACCCAGTACTTC. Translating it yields CASSMGPAGGEETQYF.

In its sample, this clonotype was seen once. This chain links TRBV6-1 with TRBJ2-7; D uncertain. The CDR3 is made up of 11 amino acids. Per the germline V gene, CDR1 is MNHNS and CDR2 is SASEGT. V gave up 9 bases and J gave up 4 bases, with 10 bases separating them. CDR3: CASVRPYEQYF. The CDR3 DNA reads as TGTGCCAGTGTACGGCCTTACGAGCAGTACTTC.

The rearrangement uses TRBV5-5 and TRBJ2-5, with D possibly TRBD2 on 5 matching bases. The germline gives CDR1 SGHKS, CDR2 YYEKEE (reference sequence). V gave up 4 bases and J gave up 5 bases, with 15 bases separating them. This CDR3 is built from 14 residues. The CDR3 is CASSVVLGGETQYF. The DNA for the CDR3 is TGTGCCAGCAGCGTTGTCTTGGGCGGGGAGACCCAGTACTTC. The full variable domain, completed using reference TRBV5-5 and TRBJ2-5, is DAGVTQSPTHLIKTRGQQVTLRCSPISGHKSVSWYQQVLGQGPQFIFQYYEKEERGRGNFPDRFSARQFPNYSSELNVNALLLGDSALYLCASSVVLGGETQYFGPGTRLLVL.